This passage covers 32 T cell receptor beta chains from one sample sequenced in a study of CD8 T cells in Susac syndrome. RNA totalling roughly 0.45 to 1 ug underwent reverse transcription with random hexamers. Each CDR3 protein gets one entry after TCRdb re-called the immunoSEQ multiplex PCR reads with MiXCR. This sample has 200,000 to 250,000 distinct CDR3 sequences, with 93% found just once. Sample: CD4+ T cells from PBMCs. The receptors here all came from a human donor with multiple sclerosis.

The chain uses TRBV9 and TRBJ2-2; 7 nucleotides agree with TRBD1. CDR3 length: 15 amino acids. Germline values: CDR1 SGDLS, CDR2 YYNGEE. V lost 2 bases, J lost 5 bases, and 6 bases stayed unmatched. The CDR3 loop is CASSVQAGGTGELFF. The CDR3 DNA reads as TGTGCCAGCAGCGTTCAGGCAGGGGGAACCGGGGAGCTGTTTTTT.

The rearrangement links TRBV28 to TRBJ2-7, with D perhaps matching TRBD1 or TRBD2 (5 bases each). The ends were cut back, 4 bases at V and 4 bases at J, with 20 bases in the middle. The CDR3 is made up of 16 amino acids. Per germline, CDR1 MDHEN and CDR2 SYDVKM. The CDR3 DNA reads as TGTGCCAGCAGTTCTCATAAAGGGACGTCGAGGTACGAGCAGTACTTC. Protein: CASSSHKGTSRYEQYF.

The chain has TRBV5-1 and TRBJ2-3, with D perhaps being TRBD1 or TRBD2 (5 bases each). Germline V CDR1 and CDR2: SGHRS, YFSETQ. This CDR3 region has 16 residues. V was cut by 0 bases and J by 8 bases, with 19 bases left in between. The CDR3 DNA reads as TGCGCCAGCAGCTTGGAGGGGACCCCGGGTCCAAGTACGCAGTATTTT. Translation: CASSLEGTPGPSTQYF.

The chain joins TRBV18 to TRBJ2-1; TRBD2 might be the D (6 bases). V was pared by 6 bases and J by 8 bases, with 11 bases between. This CDR3 comprises 12 residues. Looked up from germline, CDR1 is KGHSH and CDR2 is LQKENI. CDR3 nucleotide sequence: TGTGCCAGCTCCCCGGGACTCCATGAGCAGTTCTTC. It is translated as CASSPGLHEQFF.

This chain uses TRBV16 with TRBJ1-5; possibly TRBD1 for D (6 bases). The CDR3 extends over 16 amino acids. CDR1 is KGHSY, CDR2 FQNENV, per germline. The V gene lost 0 bases and the J gene lost 2 bases, with 11 bases spanning the gap. The CDR3 nucleotides read TGTGCCAGCAGCCAATCAAGCAGGGGAGGCAATCAGCCCCAGCATTTT. This codes for CASSQSSRGGNQPQHF. The full variable domain, its missing parts supplied by reference TRBV16 and TRBJ1-5, is GEEVAQTPKHLVRGEGQKAKLYCAPIKGHSYVFWYQQVLKNEFKFLISFQNENVFDETGMPKERFSAKCLPNSPCSLEIQATKLEDSAVYFCASSQSSRGGNQPQHFGDGTRLSIL.

The rearrangement joins TRBV3-1 to TRBJ2-1; 9 positions match TRBD2. This CDR3 contains 15 residues. Germline V gene sequence: CDR1 LGHDT, CDR2 YNNKEL (reference sequence). The V and J ends lost 1 base and 8 bases, in that order; junction bases with no gene match: 6. The CDR3 loop reads CASSQVPSSGDEQFF. CDR3 in DNA: TGTGCCAGCAGCCAAGTTCCCTCTAGCGGGGATGAGCAGTTCTTC.

The chain is built from TRBV6-6 and TRBJ2-5; tentative D call: TRBD1 (5 bases). Between the trimmed V and J ends, which lost 4 bases and 2 bases, there was a span of 14 bases. Germline loops: CDR1 MNHNY, CDR2 SVGAGI (reference sequence). The CDR3 covers 15 residues. DNA of the CDR3: TGTGCCAGCAGTTTTGCCCGACAGCTACAAGAGACCCAGTACTTC. Amino acid sequence: CASSFARQLQETQYF.

V and J are TRBV7-3 and TRBJ2-2; TRBD2 aligns across 9 bases. Germline CDR1 SGHTA, CDR2 FQGTGA. V shed 4 bases, J shed 1 base, and the junction held 4 bases outside the gene matches. The CDR3 sequence is 16 residues long. The CDR3 spells CASSYLAGLNTGELFF. CDR3 nucleotides: TGTGCCAGCAGCTATCTAGCGGGGCTGAACACCGGGGAGCTGTTTTTT.

The gene calls are TRBV19 and TRBJ2-1; weak D call: TRBD2 (6 bases). The CDR3 loop spans 16 amino acids. The V and J ends lost 3 bases and 1 base respectively, with 13 bases between them. Germline loops: CDR1 LNHDA, CDR2 SQIVND (reference sequence). This CDR3 is CASSIIRGMSYNEQFF. In nucleotides, the CDR3 is TGTGCCAGTAGTATTATCCGCGGGATGTCCTACAATGAGCAGTTCTTC. The full variable domain, completed using reference TRBV19 and TRBJ2-1, is DGGITQSPKYLFRKEGQNVTLSCEQNLNHDAMYWYRQDPGQGLRLIYYSQIVNDFQKGDIAEGYSVSREKKESFPLTVTSAQKNPTAFYLCASSIIRGMSYNEQFFGPGTRLTVL.

This rearrangement joins TRBV5-4 to TRBJ2-2; 7 bases line up with TRBD2. This CDR3 is 14 amino acids long. J gave up 3 bases and V 4 bases, and 3 bases lay outside the gene matches. Germline loops: CDR1 SGHNT, CDR2 YYREEE (reference sequence). In DNA form, the CDR3 reads TGTGCCAGCAGCGGGGGACTATACACCGGGGAGCTGTTTTTT. Protein: CASSGGLYTGELFF.

The chain links TRBV10-3 to TRBJ1-1, with 8 bases aligning to TRBD1. Unmatched junction bases numbered 1, after V lost 0 bases and J lost 1 base. Germline CDR1 ENHRY, CDR2 SYGVKD. The CDR3 runs 15 residues. CDR3 DNA sequence: TGTGCCATCAGTGAGTCGGGGACAGGGAACACTGAAGCTTTCTTT. This translates into CAISESGTGNTEAFF.

The rearrangement joins TRBV12-3 or TRBV12-4 to TRBJ1-5, with D tentatively TRBD1 (6 bases). The V and J ends lost 6 bases and 5 bases respectively, with 14 bases between them. This CDR3 contains 14 residues. The CDR3: CASRTGQMDQPQHF. The CDR3 DNA follows: TGTGCCAGCAGAACCGGACAGATGGATCAGCCCCAGCATTTT.

The chain uses TRBV27 and TRBJ1-2, with D tentatively TRBD1 (5 bases). The CDR3 spans 14 residues. CDR1 is MNHEY and CDR2 is SMNVEV in the germline V gene (reference sequence). Deletions cut 6 bases from V and 7 bases from J, with 18 bases between. The CDR3 is CASSRGGRVGGYTF. In DNA, the CDR3 is TGTGCCAGCAGCCGTGGTGGCAGGGTGGGTGGCTACACCTTC.

The rearrangement uses TRBV7-9 and TRBJ2-3; tentative D call: TRBD2 (6 bases). The CDR3 is 17 amino acids. The germline V gene encodes CDR1 SEHNR and CDR2 FQNEAQ (reference sequence). V lost 4 bases, J lost 0 bases, and 17 bases lay in between. The CDR3 region has the DNA TGTGCCAGCAGCTCGCGATTTGGGGGAGGCAGCACAGATACGCAGTATTTT. This translates into CASSSRFGGGSTDTQYF.

The CDR3 loop reads CASSPKNRDSEQFF. In DNA, the CDR3 is TGTGCCAGCAGCCCCAAAAATCGGGACTCCGAGCAGTTCTTC. The chain recombines TRBV3-1 with TRBJ2-1; maybe TRBD2 (6 bases). The CDR3 has 14 amino acids. Germline CDR1 LGHDT, CDR2 YNNKEL (reference sequence). Trimming removed 4 bases from V and 10 bases from J, with 17 bases in between.

J is TRBJ1-2 and V is TRBV27; 8 bases are shared with TRBD1. Germline CDR1 MNHEY, CDR2 SMNVEV (reference sequence). The CDR3 spans 16 residues. J lost 2 bases, V lost 4 bases, and 9 bases had no gene match. The CDR3 nucleotides are TGTGCCAGCAGTTCTCGTCGACAGGGGATGAACTATGGCTACACCTTC. Its translation is CASSSRRQGMNYGYTF.

The J gene is TRBJ2-7, the V gene TRBV29-1; 7 bases agree with TRBD1. V trimming: 7 bases; J trimming: 3 bases; junction bases outside the gene matches: 6. Germline V lookup: CDR1 SQVTM, CDR2 ANQGSEA. The CDR3 has 12 residues. CDR3 in DNA: TGCAGCGCGGGACAGACCTACTACGAGCAGTACTTC. Translation: CSAGQTYYEQYF.

This chain uses TRBV28 with TRBJ1-1, with D perhaps TRBD1 (5 bases). The ends were cut back, 11 bases at V and 4 bases at J, with 17 bases in the middle. Germline CDR1 is MDHEN and CDR2 is SYDVKM. The CDR3 totals 13 residues. The CDR3 DNA follows: TGTGCCCTAAGATCCTCGGGGGGCACTGAAGCTTTCTTT. Protein sequence: CALRSSGGTEAFF. The full variable domain, in which reference TRBV28 and TRBJ1-1 provide the parts outside the CDR3, is DVKVTQSSRYLVKRTGEKVFLECVQDMDHENMFWYRQDPGLGLRLIYFSYDVKMKEKGDIPEGYSVSREKKERFSLILESASTNQTSMYLCALRSSGGTEAFFGQGTRLTVV.

This chain's CDR3 is CASSRGAKTEAFF. CDR3 sequence (DNA): TGCGCCAGCAGCCGGGGGGCGAAAACTGAAGCTTTCTTT. V is TRBV5-1 and J is TRBJ1-1; a weak D match, TRBD1 (6 bases). Germline V gene sequence: CDR1 SGHRS, CDR2 YFSETQ. The ends were cut back, 4 bases at V and 5 bases at J, with 12 bases in the middle. This CDR3 comprises 13 residues.

CDR3 residues: CASSTWTGGHNEQFF. In nucleotides, the CDR3 is TGTGCCAGTAGTACCTGGACAGGGGGCCACAATGAGCAGTTCTTC. This chain connects TRBV19 to TRBJ2-1, with 11 bases lining up with TRBD1. V lost 4 bases and J lost 5; bases outside the gene matches: 4. The CDR3 runs to 15 residues. CDR1 is LNHDA, CDR2 SQIVND, per germline (reference sequence).

The J gene is TRBJ1-2, the V gene TRBV10-3; 7 bases match TRBD1. V lost 6 bases, J lost 6 bases, and 7 bases stayed unmatched. CDR1 and CDR2 from the germline V gene are ENHRY and SYGVKD. This CDR3 is built from 13 residues. Here the CDR3 reads CAIRDAGTDGYTF. DNA of the CDR3: TGTGCCATCAGAGACGCCGGGACAGATGGCTACACCTTC.

The rearrangement joins TRBV24-1 to TRBJ2-1, with a possible D match to TRBD1 (6 bases). Germline CDR1 reads KGHDR; CDR2 reads SFDVKD. V lost 4 bases and J lost 15, with 15 bases in between. There are 12 residues in the CDR3. Here the CDR3 reads CATSDLGAMMFF. The CDR3, as DNA: TGTGCCACCAGTGACCTGGGGGCGATGATGTTCTTC.

The chain recombines TRBV7-9 with TRBJ1-2, with D unclear. The germline CDR1 and CDR2 sequences are SEHNR and FQNEAQ (reference sequence). V was trimmed by 5 bases and J by 0 bases, leaving 10 bases between them. The length of the CDR3 is 14 residues. As DNA, the CDR3 is TGTGCCAGCAGCCCTGAAGGATCTAACTATGGCTACACCTTC. It codes for CASSPEGSNYGYTF.

The chain carries TRBV29-1 and TRBJ1-2; TRBD1 matches 10 bases. CDR1 SQVTM and CDR2 ANQGSEA come from the germline V gene. V trimming: 6 bases; J trimming: 8 bases; junction bases outside the gene matches: 12. The CDR3 contains 14 residues. The CDR3 sequence: CSVELRQGAGGYTF. CDR3 coding DNA: TGCAGCGTCGAATTAAGACAGGGGGCGGGCGGCTACACCTTC.

The chain recombines TRBV5-1 with TRBJ1-1; D not resolved. CDR1 is SGHRS, CDR2 YFSETQ, per germline. V lost 2 bases and J 2 bases, leaving 10 bases between the germline ends. The length of the CDR3 is 14 residues. The CDR3 DNA reads TGCGCCAGCAGCTTTTTGTCGGTTAACACTGAAGCTTTCTTT. Translating gives CASSFLSVNTEAFF.

The chain joins TRBV12-3 or TRBV12-4 to TRBJ2-5; no reliable D call. This CDR3 comprises 13 residues. The ends were cut back, 7 bases at V and 3 bases at J, with 12 bases in the middle. In nucleotides, the CDR3 is TGTGCCAGCACCCTGACCGTGGAAGAGACCCAGTACTTC. Encoded protein: CASTLTVEETQYF.

This rearrangement joins TRBV15 to TRBJ1-1; D is uncertain. The CDR3 is 13 residues long. Germline V CDR1 and CDR2: LNHNV, YYDKDF (reference sequence). V gave up 4 bases and J gave up 3 bases, with 9 bases separating them. The CDR3 DNA reads TGTGCCACCAGCAAGGAGGTCGACACTGAAGCTTTCTTT. Its translation: CATSKEVDTEAFF.

The chain employs TRBV5-4 and TRBJ2-2; possible D gene TRBD2, 5 bases. Germline CDR1 and CDR2: SGHNT and YYREEE (reference sequence). V was pared by 4 bases and J by 3 bases, with 13 bases between. The CDR3 covers 15 residues. In DNA, the CDR3 is TGTGCCAGCAGCCGCCCAGGAGGCCACACCGGGGAGCTGTTTTTT. Its translation is CASSRPGGHTGELFF.

This chain joins TRBV20-1 and TRBJ2-3; tentative D call: TRBD2 (6 bases). Trimming left V 6 bases short and J 9 bases short, with 22 bases between. Germline V lookup: CDR1 DFQATT, CDR2 SNEGSKA (reference sequence). The CDR3 length is 14 residues. DNA of the CDR3: TGCAGTGCCAACGTGGGCGGGGAGGCAGGGACGCAGTATTTT. Its translation: CSANVGGEAGTQYF.

The CDR3 is CASSHFNRGNTEAFF. CDR3 DNA: TGCGCCAGCAGTCATTTTAACAGGGGGAATACTGAAGCTTTCTTT. The chain links TRBV23-1 to TRBJ1-1; 8 positions agree with TRBD1. TRBV23-1 is an open reading frame whose function is uncertain. Unmatched junction bases numbered 8, after V lost 3 bases and J lost 5 bases. The CDR3 length is 15 residues.

This clonotype appeared once. The rearrangement joins TRBV20-1 to TRBJ2-5; no definite D call. V was pared by 6 bases and J by 1 base, with 12 bases between. The CDR3 extends over 13 amino acids. Germline lookup yields CDR1 DFQATT and CDR2 SNEGSKA (reference sequence). CDR3 amino acids: CSAIRPPQETQYF. The CDR3 DNA reads TGCAGTGCCATAAGACCTCCCCAAGAGACCCAGTACTTC.

V and J are TRBV6-5 and TRBJ2-3, with 9 bases that match TRBD1. This CDR3 has 16 residues. Per germline, CDR1 MNHEY and CDR2 SVGAGI. V lost 4 bases and J lost 6; bases outside the gene matches: 11. The CDR3 loop reads CASSSLGTGTVDTQYF. CDR3 nucleotides: TGTGCCAGCAGTTCCTTGGGGACAGGGACCGTTGATACGCAGTATTTT.